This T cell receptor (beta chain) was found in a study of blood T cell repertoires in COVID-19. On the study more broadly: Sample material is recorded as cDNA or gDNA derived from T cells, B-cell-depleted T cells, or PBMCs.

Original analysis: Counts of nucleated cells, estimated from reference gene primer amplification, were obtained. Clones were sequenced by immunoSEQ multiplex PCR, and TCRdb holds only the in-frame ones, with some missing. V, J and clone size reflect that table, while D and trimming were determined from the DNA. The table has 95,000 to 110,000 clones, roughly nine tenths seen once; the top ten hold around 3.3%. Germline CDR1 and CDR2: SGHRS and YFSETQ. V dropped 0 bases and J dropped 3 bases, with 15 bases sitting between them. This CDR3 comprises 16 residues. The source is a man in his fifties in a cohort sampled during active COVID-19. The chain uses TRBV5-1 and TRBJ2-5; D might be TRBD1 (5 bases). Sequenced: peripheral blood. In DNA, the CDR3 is TGCGCCAGCAGCTTGGTGGGGCAGGGTGGGAAAGAGACCCAGTACTTC. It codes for CASSLVGQGGKETQYF.